This entry lists 32 T cell receptor beta chains sequenced from one sample in a study of blood T cell repertoires in COVID-19. The assay was immunoSEQ multiplex PCR, and TCRdb's table has in-frame clones only and misses some. The sample contains around 250,000 clones, around 90% of which appear only once. The material sequenced was peripheral blood. These receptors were obtained from a woman in her sixties with COVID-19, enrolled during active disease.

V gene TRBV19 combines with J gene TRBJ2-1; perhaps TRBD2 as D (6 bases). CDR1 and CDR2 from the germline V gene are LNHDA and SQIVND (reference sequence). Between the trimmed V and J ends, which lost 5 bases and 6 bases, there was a span of 14 bases. This CDR3 is 14 amino acids long. The CDR3 loop is CASSRAGTGNEQFF. CDR3 coding DNA: TGTGCCAGTAGTCGGGCAGGGACTGGCAATGAGCAGTTCTTC.

About this clone itself: Other DNA sequences from this sample encode an identical CDR3 as well. The V and J genes are TRBV18 and TRBJ1-1; TRBD1 might be the D (5 bases). The CDR3 runs to 13 residues. Trimming cost V 3 bases and J 3 bases, with 8 bases left between them. Germline-derived CDR1 and CDR2 are KGHSH and LQKENI. CDR3 sequence reads: CASSPGRDTEAFF. CDR3 in DNA: TGTGCCAGCTCACCGGGCAGGGACACTGAAGCTTTCTTT.

This rearrangement joins TRBV9 to TRBJ2-7; maybe TRBD2 (5 bases). The V gene's germline CDR1 is SGDLS and CDR2 YYNGEE. The germline V and J ends were trimmed by 3 bases and 0 bases, with 7 bases remaining between them. The CDR3 spans 13 residues. CDR3 loop: CASSAGVSYEQYF. As DNA, the CDR3 is TGTGCCAGCAGCGCCGGGGTCTCCTACGAGCAGTACTTC.

The rearrangement links TRBV5-5 to TRBJ2-7; the match to TRBD1 covers 8 bases. The CDR3 has 14 amino acids. Germline loops: CDR1 SGHKS, CDR2 YYEKEE (reference sequence). V shed 2 bases and J 2 bases; nucleotides not matched to a gene: 3. CDR3 bases: TGTGCCAGCAGCTTCGGACAGGGCCCCTACGAGCAGTACTTC. Its translation is CASSFGQGPYEQYF.

This chain connects TRBV2 to TRBJ2-3; no definite D call. The CDR3 has 12 residues. V gave up 5 bases and J gave up 3 bases, with 6 bases separating them. CDR1 is SNHLY, CDR2 FYNNEI, per germline. The DNA for the CDR3 is TGTGCCAGCAGTTATATTACAGATACGCAGTATTTT. It codes for CASSYITDTQYF.

The chain couples TRBV19 to TRBJ1-2; 10 bases agree with TRBD1. There are 13 residues in the CDR3. Looked up from germline, CDR1 is LNHDA and CDR2 is SQIVND (reference sequence). V was clipped by 10 bases and J by 4 bases; unmatched bases: 6. CDR3 nucleotides: TGTGCCACTTCGACAGGGGGCACCTATGGCTACACCTTC. As protein: CATSTGGTYGYTF.

This clone occurred once. V usage is TRBV2 and J usage is TRBJ2-5; 11 positions match TRBD2. After removal of 5 bases from V and 3 bases from J, the junction contained 8 bases not matched to a gene. The CDR3 runs 16 residues. Germline V gene lookup returns CDR1 SNHLY and CDR2 FYNNEI. The CDR3 here is CASSLSPTSGEETQYF. In nucleotides, the CDR3 is TGTGCCAGCAGTCTCTCCCCGACTAGCGGGGAAGAGACCCAGTACTTC. Looking up the rest from reference TRBV2 and TRBJ2-5 gives the full variable domain: EPEVTQTPSHQVTQMGQEVILRCVPISNHLYFYWYRQILGQKVEFLVSFYNNEISEKSEIFDDQFSVERPDGSNFTLKIRSTKLEDSAMYFCASSLSPTSGEETQYFGPGTRLLVL.

The chain is built from TRBV27 and TRBJ2-2, with a possible D match to TRBD2 (5 bases). The germline gives CDR1 MNHEY, CDR2 SMNVEV (reference sequence). This CDR3 is built from 15 residues. V dropped 4 bases and J dropped 8 bases, with 17 bases sitting between them. CDR3 in amino acids: CASSSFTRVVGELFF. CDR3 in DNA: TGTGCCAGCAGTTCGTTTACTAGGGTAGTTGGGGAGCTGTTTTTT.

V is TRBV19 and J is TRBJ1-1; 9 nucleotides agree with TRBD1. CDR1 and CDR2 from the germline V gene are LNHDA and SQIVND (reference sequence). The CDR3 runs to 16 residues. With V trimmed by 7 bases and J by 1 base, 10 bases remained unmatched. In DNA, the CDR3 is TGTGCCAGTAAACAACAGGGGGCAGCGGCGAACACTGAAGCTTTCTTT. Translation gives CASKQQGAAANTEAFF.

This clone appeared once. This chain links TRBV6-5 with TRBJ2-3; tentative D call: TRBD2 (5 bases). Germline CDR1 reads MNHEY; CDR2 reads SVGAGI. The CDR3 has 14 amino acids. Trimming cost V 6 bases and J 3 bases, with 13 bases left between them. CDR3 in DNA: TGTGCCAGCAGGGTTTTGAGGGTTACAGATACGCAGTATTTT. This gives the protein CASRVLRVTDTQYF.

The chain carries TRBV5-5 and TRBJ2-7, with a possible D match to TRBD1 (6 bases). Trimming took 3 bases from V and 1 from J, leaving 17 bases between them. There are 16 residues in the CDR3. CDR1 and CDR2 (germline): SGHKS, YYEKEE (reference sequence). The CDR3 region has the DNA TGTGCCAGCAGCTCGACCGGACAGTTAATATCCTACGAGCAGTACTTC. It yields the protein CASSSTGQLISYEQYF.

The gene calls are TRBV5-4 and TRBJ1-4; D gene ambiguous. The germline V gene encodes CDR1 SGHNT and CDR2 YYREEE (reference sequence). V dropped 9 bases and J dropped 6 bases, with 21 bases sitting between them. The CDR3 contains 15 residues. The CDR3 loop is CATGEVGGKDEKLFF. CDR3 DNA sequence: TGTGCCACTGGAGAGGTAGGCGGGAAAGATGAAAAACTGTTTTTT.

The genes are TRBV11-3 and TRBJ1-2; the D is unclear. This CDR3 has 14 amino acids. From germline, CDR1 is SGHNT and CDR2 YENEEA. Trimming took 9 bases from V and 3 from J, leaving 17 bases between them. The CDR3 loop is CARPPTRRDYGYTF. For the CDR3, the DNA is TGTGCCAGGCCGCCTACCAGGCGAGACTATGGCTACACCTTC.

This chain connects TRBV15 to TRBJ2-3; 7 bases agree with TRBD2. This CDR3 spans 15 amino acids. Germline CDR1 is LNHNV and CDR2 is YYDKDF (reference sequence). The V and J ends lost 0 bases and 9 bases, in that order; junction bases with no gene match: 9. The CDR3 region is CATSRDQAGVATQYF. The DNA of the CDR3 is TGTGCCACCAGCAGAGATCAGGCGGGGGTTGCGACGCAGTATTTT.

V is TRBV27 and J is TRBJ2-1; TRBD2 matches 12 bases. Germline V lookup: CDR1 MNHEY, CDR2 SMNVEV (reference sequence). The CDR3 consists of 19 residues. V was clipped by 0 bases and J by 5 bases; unmatched bases: 11. The CDR3 nucleotides read TGTGCCAGCAGTTTATCTCCCCCCAGACTAGCGGGGGCTGACAATGAGCAGTTCTTC. Translation: CASSLSPPRLAGADNEQFF.

DNA of the CDR3: TGTGCCAGCAGCCAAGCCTCTGTGAGCGGCTACACCTTC. As protein: CASSQASVSGYTF. The chain recombines TRBV4-2 with TRBJ1-2; D uncertain. Germline CDR1 LGHNA, CDR2 YNFKEQ. The ends were cut back, 1 base at V and 8 bases at J, with 11 bases in the middle. The CDR3 runs to 13 residues.

V is TRBV11-2 and J is TRBJ2-1; weak D call: TRBD2 (7 bases). Trimming shortened V by 1 base and J by 4 bases, and 11 bases separated the two germline ends. The CDR3 runs 15 residues. Germline assignment: CDR1 SGHAT and CDR2 FQNNGV. For the CDR3, the DNA is TGTGCCAGCAGCTTAGCGGGGGGCGTTTACAATGAGCAGTTCTTC. Its translation: CASSLAGGVYNEQFF.

The V gene is TRBV7-2, the J gene TRBJ1-1; D possibly corresponds to TRBD1 (5 bases). The CDR3 is 14 amino acids. The germline CDR1 and CDR2 sequences are SGHTA and FQGNSA. V was shortened by 1 base and J by 3 bases, with 9 bases between the two germline ends. The CDR3 region has the DNA TGTGCCAGCAGCTTAGGGGGGGGTTACACTGAAGCTTTCTTT. Translation gives CASSLGGGYTEAFF.

This clone was observed a single time. The chain has TRBV10-3 and TRBJ2-7; tentative D call: TRBD2 (6 bases). Germline assignment: CDR1 ENHRY and CDR2 SYGVKD. Trimming pared 3 bases from V and 7 bases from J, leaving 16 bases between. The CDR3 is made up of 14 amino acids. The CDR3 coding sequence is TGTGCCATCAGTGAAGGGACTGGCTTCGGGGAGCAGTACTTC. It is translated as CAISEGTGFGEQYF.

The V gene is TRBV6-5, the J gene TRBJ1-1; D is unresolved. Germline CDR1 MNHEY, CDR2 SVGAGI. This CDR3 is 13 amino acids long. Trimming left V 7 bases short and J 0 bases short, with 9 bases between. The CDR3 DNA sequence: TGTGCCAGCACCAGAACAGTGAACACTGAAGCTTTCTTT. Protein product: CASTRTVNTEAFF.

The chain links TRBV5-6 to TRBJ2-1; a possible D gene is TRBD1 (6 bases). The CDR3 sequence is 13 residues long. V was cut by 4 bases and J by 4 bases, with 9 bases left in between. Germline V gene data show CDR1 as SGHDT and CDR2 as YYEEEE. In DNA form, the CDR3 reads TGTGCCAGCAGCCTAGGGACATACAATGAGCAGTTCTTC. It yields the protein CASSLGTYNEQFF.

J is TRBJ1-1 and V is TRBV5-1, with D tentatively TRBD1 (5 bases). With 3 bases removed from V and 11 bases from J, the gap between germline ends came to 17 bases. Per germline, CDR1 SGHRS and CDR2 YFSETQ. The CDR3 runs to 13 residues. The CDR3 spells CASSSRDLQRAFF. As DNA, the CDR3 is TGCGCCAGCAGCTCACGGGACTTACAACGGGCTTTCTTT.

The V call is TRBV27, the J call TRBJ1-4; 7 bases are shared with TRBD1. CDR1 and CDR2 from the germline V gene are MNHEY and SMNVEV (reference sequence). The CDR3 consists of 13 residues. V trimming: 5 bases; J trimming: 7 bases; junction bases outside the gene matches: 4. The CDR3 nucleotides are TGTGCCAGCAGTATGACAGGGACTGAAAAACTGTTTTTT. Residues: CASSMTGTEKLFF.

The V and J genes are TRBV27 and TRBJ1-2; D is undetermined. Trimming stripped 6 bases from V and 2 bases from J, with 10 bases between. Germline-derived CDR1 and CDR2 are MNHEY and SMNVEV (reference sequence). This CDR3 contains 13 residues. This CDR3 reads CASRPTGNYGYTF. CDR3 nucleotide sequence: TGTGCCAGCAGGCCGACTGGGAACTATGGCTACACCTTC.

This clone appeared a few times. For the CDR3, the DNA is TGTGCCAGCAGTGGGTCGTTGGGCAGCAATCAGCCCCAGCATTTT. Protein product: CASSGSLGSNQPQHF. The chain joins TRBV2 to TRBJ1-5; D gene ambiguous. V gave up 4 bases and J gave up 1 base, with 11 bases separating them. This CDR3 spans 15 amino acids. The V gene's germline CDR1 is SNHLY and CDR2 FYNNEI.

The CDR3 is CASSFAGGHEKLFF. CDR3 bases: TGTGCCAGCAGCTTCGCAGGGGGCCATGAAAAACTGTTTTTT. This chain joins TRBV7-9 and TRBJ1-4, with 8 bases identical to TRBD1. Germline assignment: CDR1 SEHNR and CDR2 FQNEAQ (reference sequence). V shed 3 bases and J 6 bases; nucleotides not matched to a gene: 3. The CDR3 spans 14 residues.

In its sample, this clone was seen once. V usage is TRBV5-1 and J usage is TRBJ2-3; TRBD2 is a possible D gene (6 bases). This CDR3 is 16 amino acids long. The germline V and J ends were trimmed by 0 bases and 3 bases, with 14 bases remaining between them. The germline CDR1 and CDR2 sequences are SGHRS and YFSETQ. Here the CDR3 DNA reads TGCGCCAGCAGCTTGGATGGAACGGGGACTACAGATACGCAGTATTTT. It is translated as CASSLDGTGTTDTQYF.

V gene TRBV19 combines with J gene TRBJ1-5; 8 positions agree with TRBD1. The CDR3 is 15 amino acids. The V gene's germline CDR1 is LNHDA and CDR2 SQIVND (reference sequence). V shed 5 bases and J 3 bases; nucleotides not matched to a gene: 6. In DNA form, the CDR3 reads TGTGCCAGTAGTCCAGAGACAGGGGTCAATCAGCCCCAGCATTTT. Encoded protein: CASSPETGVNQPQHF.

In this sample, this clone turned up a few times. V is TRBV19 and J is TRBJ2-2, with 7 bases matching TRBD1. Unmatched junction bases numbered 3, after V lost 3 bases and J lost 5 bases. The length of the CDR3 is 14 residues. Germline CDR1 LNHDA, CDR2 SQIVND (reference sequence). The CDR3 region is CASSIQGVTGELFF. The CDR3 DNA is TGTGCCAGTAGTATTCAGGGGGTTACCGGGGAGCTGTTTTTT.

The chain couples TRBV5-1 to TRBJ1-6; 8 nucleotides align to TRBD1. This CDR3 has 14 residues. Trimming at V came to 8 bases and at J to 5 bases, leaving 6 bases not matched to a gene. Looked up from germline, CDR1 is SGHRS and CDR2 is YFSETQ. The CDR3 DNA is TGCGCCAGTCAAACAGGGGGTGATAATTCACCCCTCCACTTT. Protein sequence: CASQTGGDNSPLHF.

The gene calls are TRBV6-5 and TRBJ1-5; D is unclear. This CDR3 is built from 14 residues. Germline lookup yields CDR1 MNHEY and CDR2 SVGAGI. The V and J ends lost 5 bases and 4 bases respectively, with 12 bases between them. In DNA, the CDR3 is TGTGCCAGCAGTAGGCCCCCAGGAAATCAGCCCCAGCATTTT. Its protein product is CASSRPPGNQPQHF.

This sequence joins TRBV9 and TRBJ1-1; 8 positions agree with TRBD1. The CDR3 is made up of 13 amino acids. Germline loops: CDR1 SGDLS, CDR2 YYNGEE. The ends lost 4 bases at V and 3 bases at J; junction bases unmatched: 2. CDR3 sequence reads: CASSTGGYTEAFF. CDR3 nucleotide sequence: TGTGCCAGCAGCACAGGGGGTTACACTGAAGCTTTCTTT. The full variable domain, in which reference TRBV9 and TRBJ1-1 provide the parts outside the CDR3, is DSGVTQTPKHLITATGQRVTLRCSPRSGDLSVYWYQQSLDQGLQFLIQYYNGEERAKGNILERFSAQQFPDLHSELNLSSLELGDSALYFCASSTGGYTEAFFGQGTRLTVV.